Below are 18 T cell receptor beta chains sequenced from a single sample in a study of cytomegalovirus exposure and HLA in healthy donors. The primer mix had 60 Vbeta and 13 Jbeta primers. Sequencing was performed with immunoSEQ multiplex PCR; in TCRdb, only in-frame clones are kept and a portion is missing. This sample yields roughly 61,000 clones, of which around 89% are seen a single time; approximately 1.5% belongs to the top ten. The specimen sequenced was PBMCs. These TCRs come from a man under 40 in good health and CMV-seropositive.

As DNA, the CDR3 is TGTGCCAGCAGTCGACAGGTCCCCAATGAAAAACTGTTTTTT. Protein sequence: CASSRQVPNEKLFF. This chain uses TRBV6-5 with TRBJ1-4, with D perhaps TRBD1 (6 bases). Trimming pared 5 bases from V and 5 bases from J, leaving 12 bases between. Germline CDR1 reads MNHEY; CDR2 reads SVGAGI. This CDR3 region has 14 residues.

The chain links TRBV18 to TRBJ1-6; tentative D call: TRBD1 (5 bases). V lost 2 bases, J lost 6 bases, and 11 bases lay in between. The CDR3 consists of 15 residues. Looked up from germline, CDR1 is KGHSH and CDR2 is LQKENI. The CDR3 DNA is TGTGCCAGCTCACCAGGGGGGGGAATTAATTCACCCCTCCACTTT. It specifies CASSPGGGINSPLHF.

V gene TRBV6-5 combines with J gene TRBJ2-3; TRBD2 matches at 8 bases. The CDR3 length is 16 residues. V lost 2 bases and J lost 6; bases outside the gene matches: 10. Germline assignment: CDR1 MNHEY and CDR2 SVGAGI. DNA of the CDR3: TGTGCCAGCAGTTACGACGGGAGGGCCCTTGGGGATACGCAGTATTTT. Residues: CASSYDGRALGDTQYF.

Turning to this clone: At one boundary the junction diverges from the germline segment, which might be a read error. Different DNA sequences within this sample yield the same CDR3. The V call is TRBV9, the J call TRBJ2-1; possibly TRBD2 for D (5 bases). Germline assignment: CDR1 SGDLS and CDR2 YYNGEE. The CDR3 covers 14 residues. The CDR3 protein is CASSPSHSYNEQFF. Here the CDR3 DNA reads TGTGCCAGCAGCCCTAGCCACTCCTACAACGAGCAGTTCTTC.

The CDR3 bases are TGTGCCAGCAGTGAAATTGGGGGAGCGGGACAGCCCCAGCATTTT. It codes for CASSEIGGAGQPQHF. The rearrangement joins TRBV6-4 to TRBJ1-5, with TRBD1 as a possible D gene (5 bases). Trimming removed 3 bases from V and 7 bases from J, with 16 bases in between. This CDR3 is built from 15 residues. CDR1 is MRHNA and CDR2 is SNTAGT in the germline V gene.

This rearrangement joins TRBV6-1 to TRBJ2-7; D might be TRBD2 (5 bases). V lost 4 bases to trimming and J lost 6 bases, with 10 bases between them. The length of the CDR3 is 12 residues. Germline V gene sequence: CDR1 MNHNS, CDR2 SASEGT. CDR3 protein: CASSALASEQYF. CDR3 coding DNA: TGTGCCAGCAGTGCCTTAGCGAGCGAGCAGTACTTC.

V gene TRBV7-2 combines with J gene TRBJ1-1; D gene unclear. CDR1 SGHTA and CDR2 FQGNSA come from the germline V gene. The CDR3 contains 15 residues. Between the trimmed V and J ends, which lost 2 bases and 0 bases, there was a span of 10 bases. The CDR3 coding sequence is TGTGCCAGCAGCTTAAGGTTAGCTGTGAACACTGAAGCTTTCTTT. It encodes CASSLRLAVNTEAFF.

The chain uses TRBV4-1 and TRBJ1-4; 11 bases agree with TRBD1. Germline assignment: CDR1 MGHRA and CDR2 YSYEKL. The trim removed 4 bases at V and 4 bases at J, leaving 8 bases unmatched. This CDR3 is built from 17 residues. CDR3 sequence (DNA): TGCGCCAGCAGCCTACAGGACAGGGGGCCGGGTAATGAAAAACTGTTTTTT. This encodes CASSLQDRGPGNEKLFF.

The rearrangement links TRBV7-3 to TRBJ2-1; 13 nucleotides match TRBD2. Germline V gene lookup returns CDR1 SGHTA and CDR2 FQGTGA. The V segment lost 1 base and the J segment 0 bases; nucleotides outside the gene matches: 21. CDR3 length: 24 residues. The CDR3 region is CASSLRSGLAGNLSNGLSYNEQFF. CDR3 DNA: TGTGCCAGCAGCTTAAGGTCGGGACTAGCGGGAAACTTGAGCAATGGGCTCTCCTACAATGAGCAGTTCTTC.

The chain's CDR3 is CASSPGTSGVNTGELFF. As DNA, the CDR3 is TGCGCCAGCAGCCCCGGGACTAGCGGGGTGAACACCGGGGAGCTGTTTTTT. This rearrangement joins TRBV5-1 to TRBJ2-2, with 13 bases fitting TRBD2. The CDR3 sequence is 17 residues long. The V and J ends lost 4 bases and 1 base, in that order; junction bases with no gene match: 4. CDR1 SGHRS and CDR2 YFSETQ come from the germline V gene.

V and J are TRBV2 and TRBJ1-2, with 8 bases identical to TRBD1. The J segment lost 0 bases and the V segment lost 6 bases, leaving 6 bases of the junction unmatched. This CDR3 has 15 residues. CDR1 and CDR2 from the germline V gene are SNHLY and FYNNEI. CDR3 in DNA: TGTGCCAGCAGGCCCGGGACAGGAGCTAACTATGGCTACACCTTC. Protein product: CASRPGTGANYGYTF.

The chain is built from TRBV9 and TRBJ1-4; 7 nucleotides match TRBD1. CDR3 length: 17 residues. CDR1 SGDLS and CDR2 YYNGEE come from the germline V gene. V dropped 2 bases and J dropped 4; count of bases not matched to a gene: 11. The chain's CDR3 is CASSVGLVTGINEKLFF. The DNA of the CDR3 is TGTGCCAGCAGCGTGGGTTTAGTGACAGGGATTAATGAAAAACTGTTTTTT.

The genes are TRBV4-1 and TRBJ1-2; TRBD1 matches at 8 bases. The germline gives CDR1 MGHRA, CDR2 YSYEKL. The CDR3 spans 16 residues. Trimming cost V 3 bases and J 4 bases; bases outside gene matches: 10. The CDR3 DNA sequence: TGCGCCAGCAGCCAGGCCACGACAGGGGAGGGCTATGGCTACACCTTC. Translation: CASSQATTGEGYGYTF.

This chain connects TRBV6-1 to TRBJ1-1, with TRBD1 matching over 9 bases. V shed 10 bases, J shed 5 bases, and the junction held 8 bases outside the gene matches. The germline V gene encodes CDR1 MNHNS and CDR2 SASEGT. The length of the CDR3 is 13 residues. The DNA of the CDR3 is TGTGCCACCTTGACAGGGGGAAGGACTGAAGCTTTCTTT. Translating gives CATLTGGRTEAFF.

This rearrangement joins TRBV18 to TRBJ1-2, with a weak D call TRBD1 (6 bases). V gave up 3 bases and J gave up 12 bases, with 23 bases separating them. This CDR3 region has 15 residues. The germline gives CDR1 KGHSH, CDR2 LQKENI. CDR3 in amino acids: CASSPLPPDSGWHTF. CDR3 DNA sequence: TGTGCCAGCTCACCCCTCCCCCCGGACAGTGGGTGGCACACCTTC.

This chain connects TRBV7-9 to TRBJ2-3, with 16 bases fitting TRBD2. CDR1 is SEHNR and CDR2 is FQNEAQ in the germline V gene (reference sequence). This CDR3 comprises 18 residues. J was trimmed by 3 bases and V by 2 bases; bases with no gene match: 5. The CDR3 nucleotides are TGTGCCAGCAGCTTACCCCAGGGACTAGCGGGAGGGACAGATACGCAGTATTTT. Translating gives CASSLPQGLAGGTDTQYF.

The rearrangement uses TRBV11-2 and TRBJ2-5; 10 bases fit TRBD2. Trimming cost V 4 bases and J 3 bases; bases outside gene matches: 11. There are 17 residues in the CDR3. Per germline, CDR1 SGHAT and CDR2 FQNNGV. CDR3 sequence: CASSWEPGTSDKETQYF. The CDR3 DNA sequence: TGTGCCAGCAGCTGGGAGCCCGGGACTAGCGACAAAGAGACCCAGTACTTC.

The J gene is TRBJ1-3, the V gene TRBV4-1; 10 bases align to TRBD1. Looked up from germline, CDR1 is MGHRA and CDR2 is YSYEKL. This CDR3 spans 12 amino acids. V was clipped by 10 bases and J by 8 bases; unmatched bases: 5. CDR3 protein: CATRDRGHTIYF. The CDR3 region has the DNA TGCGCCACCCGGGACAGGGGCCACACCATATATTTT.